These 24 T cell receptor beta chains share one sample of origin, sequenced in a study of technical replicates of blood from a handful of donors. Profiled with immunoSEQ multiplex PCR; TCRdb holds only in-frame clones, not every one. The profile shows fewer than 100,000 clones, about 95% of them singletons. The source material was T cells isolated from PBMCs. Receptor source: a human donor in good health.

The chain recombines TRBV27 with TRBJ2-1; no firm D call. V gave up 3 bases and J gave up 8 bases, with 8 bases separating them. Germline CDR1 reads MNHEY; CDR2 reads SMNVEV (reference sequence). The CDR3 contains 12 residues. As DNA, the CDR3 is TGTGCCAGCAGTTTCAGAGGTCATGAGCAGTTCTTC. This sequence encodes CASSFRGHEQFF.

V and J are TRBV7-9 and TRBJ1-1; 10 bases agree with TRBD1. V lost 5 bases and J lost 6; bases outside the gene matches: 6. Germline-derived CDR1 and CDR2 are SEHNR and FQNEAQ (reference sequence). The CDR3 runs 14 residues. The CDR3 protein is CASSPTTGGPEAFF. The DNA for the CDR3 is TGTGCCAGCAGCCCTACGACAGGGGGCCCTGAAGCTTTCTTT.

In DNA, the CDR3 is TGTGCCAGCCGTTCGGGGTACGAGCAGTACTTC. Its protein product is CASRSGYEQYF. The chain has TRBV7-2 and TRBJ2-7, with D perhaps TRBD2 (5 bases). The germline V and J ends were trimmed by 8 bases and 4 bases, with 9 bases remaining between them. Germline CDR1 is SGHTA and CDR2 is FQGNSA. CDR3 length: 11 residues.

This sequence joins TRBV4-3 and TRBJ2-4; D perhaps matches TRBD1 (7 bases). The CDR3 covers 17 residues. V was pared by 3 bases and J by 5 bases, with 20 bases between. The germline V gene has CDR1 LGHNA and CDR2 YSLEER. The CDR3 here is CASSQQGLRDSENIQYF. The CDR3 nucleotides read TGCGCCAGCAGCCAGCAAGGTTTGCGGGACAGTGAAAACATTCAGTACTTC.

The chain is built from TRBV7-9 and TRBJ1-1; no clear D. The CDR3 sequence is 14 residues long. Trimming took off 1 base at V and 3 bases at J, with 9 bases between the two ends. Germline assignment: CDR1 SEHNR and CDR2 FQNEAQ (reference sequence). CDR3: CASSLVGADTEAFF. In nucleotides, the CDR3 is TGTGCCAGCAGCTTAGTGGGTGCGGACACTGAAGCTTTCTTT.

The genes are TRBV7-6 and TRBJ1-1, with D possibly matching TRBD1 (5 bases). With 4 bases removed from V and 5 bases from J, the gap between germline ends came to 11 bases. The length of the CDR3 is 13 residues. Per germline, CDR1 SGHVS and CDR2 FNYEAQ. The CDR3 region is CASSSTVGTEAFF. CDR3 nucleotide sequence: TGTGCCAGCAGCTCGACAGTTGGGACTGAAGCTTTCTTT. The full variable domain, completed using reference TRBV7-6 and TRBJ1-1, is GAGVSQSPRYKVTKRGQDVALRCDPISGHVSLYWYRQALGQGPEFLTYFNYEAQQDKSGLPNDRFSAERPEGSISTLTIQRTEQRDSAMYRCASSSTVGTEAFFGQGTRLTVV.

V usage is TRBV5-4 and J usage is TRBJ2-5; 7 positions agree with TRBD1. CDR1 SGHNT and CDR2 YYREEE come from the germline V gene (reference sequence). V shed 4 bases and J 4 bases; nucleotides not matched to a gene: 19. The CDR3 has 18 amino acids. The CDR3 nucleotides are TGTGCCAGCAGCCCCCGCGGAACAGGGGTAATCCCAGGAGAGACCCAGTACTTC. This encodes CASSPRGTGVIPGETQYF.

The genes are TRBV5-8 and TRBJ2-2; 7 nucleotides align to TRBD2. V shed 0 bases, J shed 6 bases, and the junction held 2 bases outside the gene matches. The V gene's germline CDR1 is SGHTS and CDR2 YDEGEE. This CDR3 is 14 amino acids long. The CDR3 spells CASSLVLASGELFF. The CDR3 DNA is TGTGCCAGCAGCTTGGTACTAGCGTCCGGGGAGCTGTTTTTT.

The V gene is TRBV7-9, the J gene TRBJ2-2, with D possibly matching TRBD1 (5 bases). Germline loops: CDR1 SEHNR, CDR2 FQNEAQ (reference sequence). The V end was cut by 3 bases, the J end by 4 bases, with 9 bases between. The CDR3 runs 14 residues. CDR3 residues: CASSFRQRTGELFF. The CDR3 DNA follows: TGTGCCAGCAGCTTCCGACAGCGCACCGGGGAGCTGTTTTTT. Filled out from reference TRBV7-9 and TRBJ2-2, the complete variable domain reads DTGVSQNPRHKITKRGQNVTFRCDPISEHNRLYWYRQTLGQGPEFLTYFQNEAQLEKSRLLSDRFSAERPKGSFSTLEIQRTEQGDSAMYLCASSFRQRTGELFFGEGSRLTVL.

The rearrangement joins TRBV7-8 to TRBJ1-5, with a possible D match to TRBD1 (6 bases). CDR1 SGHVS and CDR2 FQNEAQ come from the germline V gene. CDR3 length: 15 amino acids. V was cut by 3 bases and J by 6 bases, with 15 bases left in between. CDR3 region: CASSLIYQGSQPQHF. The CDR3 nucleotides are TGTGCCAGCAGCTTGATTTACCAGGGGAGTCAGCCCCAGCATTTT. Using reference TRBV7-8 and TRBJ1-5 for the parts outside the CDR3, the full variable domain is GAGVSQSPRYKVAKRGQDVALRCDPISGHVSLFWYQQALGQGPEFLTYFQNEAQLDKSGLPSDRFFAERPEGSVSTLKIQRTQQEDSAVYLCASSLIYQGSQPQHFGDGTRLSIL.

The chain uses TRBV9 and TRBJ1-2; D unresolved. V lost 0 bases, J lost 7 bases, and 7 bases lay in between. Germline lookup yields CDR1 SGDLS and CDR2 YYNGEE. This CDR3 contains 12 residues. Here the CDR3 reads CASSVDGSGYTF. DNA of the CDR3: TGTGCCAGCAGCGTAGACGGGTCTGGCTACACCTTC.

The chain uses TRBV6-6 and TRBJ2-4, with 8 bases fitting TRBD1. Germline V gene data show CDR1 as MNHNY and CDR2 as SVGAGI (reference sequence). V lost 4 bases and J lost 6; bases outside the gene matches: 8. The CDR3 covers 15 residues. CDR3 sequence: CASSFKTGAANIQYF. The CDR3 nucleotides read TGTGCCAGCAGTTTCAAGACAGGGGCTGCAAACATTCAGTACTTC.

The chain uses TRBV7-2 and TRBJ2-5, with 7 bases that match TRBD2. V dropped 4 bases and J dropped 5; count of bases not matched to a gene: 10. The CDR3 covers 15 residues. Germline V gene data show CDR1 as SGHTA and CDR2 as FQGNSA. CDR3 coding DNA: TGTGCCAGCAGCTCAACGGGGGGAGGGAGGGAGACCCAGTACTTC. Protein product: CASSSTGGGRETQYF.

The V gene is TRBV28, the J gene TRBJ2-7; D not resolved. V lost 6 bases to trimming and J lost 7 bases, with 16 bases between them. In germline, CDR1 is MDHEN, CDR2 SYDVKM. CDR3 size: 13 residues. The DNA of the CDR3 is TGTGCCAGCAGATCCCCCGAAGTGAGGGAGCAGTACTTC. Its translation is CASRSPEVREQYF.

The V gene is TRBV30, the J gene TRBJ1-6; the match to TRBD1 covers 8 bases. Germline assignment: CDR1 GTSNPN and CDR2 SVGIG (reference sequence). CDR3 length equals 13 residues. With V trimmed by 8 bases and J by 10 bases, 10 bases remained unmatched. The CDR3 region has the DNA TGTGCCATAGACAGGGGCATGGAGTCACCCCTCCACTTT. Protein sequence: CAIDRGMESPLHF.

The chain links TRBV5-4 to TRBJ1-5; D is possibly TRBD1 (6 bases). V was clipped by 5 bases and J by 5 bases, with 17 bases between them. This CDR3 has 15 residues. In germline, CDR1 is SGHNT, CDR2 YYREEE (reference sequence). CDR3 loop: CASRSDSRQYQPQHF. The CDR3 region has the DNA TGTGCCAGCAGATCGGACAGCCGGCAATATCAGCCCCAGCATTTT.

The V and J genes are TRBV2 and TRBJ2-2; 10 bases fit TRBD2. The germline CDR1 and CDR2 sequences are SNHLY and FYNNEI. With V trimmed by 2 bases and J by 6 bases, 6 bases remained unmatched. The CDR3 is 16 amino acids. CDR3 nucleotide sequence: TGTGCCAGCAGTGAACTGCTAGCGGGAGCAGCCGGGGAGCTGTTTTTT. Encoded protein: CASSELLAGAAGELFF.

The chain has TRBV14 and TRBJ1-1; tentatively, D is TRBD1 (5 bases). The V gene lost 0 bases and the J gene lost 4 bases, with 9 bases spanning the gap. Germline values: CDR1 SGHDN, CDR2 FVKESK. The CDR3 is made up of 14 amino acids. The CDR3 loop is CASSQDMGGTEAFF. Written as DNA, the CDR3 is TGTGCCAGCAGCCAAGATATGGGGGGCACTGAAGCTTTCTTT.

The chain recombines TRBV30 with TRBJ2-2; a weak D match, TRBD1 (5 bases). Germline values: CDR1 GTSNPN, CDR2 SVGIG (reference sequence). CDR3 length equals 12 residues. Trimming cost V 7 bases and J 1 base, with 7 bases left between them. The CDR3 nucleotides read TGTGCCTTGACAGTGAACACCGGGGAGCTGTTTTTT. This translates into CALTVNTGELFF.

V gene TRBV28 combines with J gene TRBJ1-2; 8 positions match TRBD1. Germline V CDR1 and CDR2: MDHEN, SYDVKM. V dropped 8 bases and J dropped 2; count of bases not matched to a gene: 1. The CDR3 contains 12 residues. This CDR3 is CASDRGNYGYTF. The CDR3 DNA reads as TGTGCCAGCGACAGGGGAAACTATGGCTACACCTTC.

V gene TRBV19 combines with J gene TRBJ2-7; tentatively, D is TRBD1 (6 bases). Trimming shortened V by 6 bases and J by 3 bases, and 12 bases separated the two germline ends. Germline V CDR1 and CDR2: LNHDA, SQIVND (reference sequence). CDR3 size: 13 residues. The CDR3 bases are TGTGCCAGTAGGGACAGTTCACGCTACGAGCAGTACTTC. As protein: CASRDSSRYEQYF.

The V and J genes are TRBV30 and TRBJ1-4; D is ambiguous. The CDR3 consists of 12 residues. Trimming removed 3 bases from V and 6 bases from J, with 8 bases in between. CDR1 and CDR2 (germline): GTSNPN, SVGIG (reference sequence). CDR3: CAWRSLHEKLFF. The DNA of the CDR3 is TGTGCCTGGAGGAGTTTGCATGAAAAACTGTTTTTT.

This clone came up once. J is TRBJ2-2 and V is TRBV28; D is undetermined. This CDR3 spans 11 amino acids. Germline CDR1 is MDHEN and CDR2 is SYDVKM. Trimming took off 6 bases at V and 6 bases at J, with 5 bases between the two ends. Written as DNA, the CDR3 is TGTGCCAGCAGAAGAGCCGGGGAGCTGTTTTTT. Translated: CASRRAGELFF.

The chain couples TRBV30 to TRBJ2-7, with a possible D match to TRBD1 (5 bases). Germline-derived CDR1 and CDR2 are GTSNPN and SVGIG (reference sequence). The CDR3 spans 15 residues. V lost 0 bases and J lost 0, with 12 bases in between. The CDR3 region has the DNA TGTGCCTGGAGTGTTTTACAGGTGGCCTCCTACGAGCAGTACTTC. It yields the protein CAWSVLQVASYEQYF.